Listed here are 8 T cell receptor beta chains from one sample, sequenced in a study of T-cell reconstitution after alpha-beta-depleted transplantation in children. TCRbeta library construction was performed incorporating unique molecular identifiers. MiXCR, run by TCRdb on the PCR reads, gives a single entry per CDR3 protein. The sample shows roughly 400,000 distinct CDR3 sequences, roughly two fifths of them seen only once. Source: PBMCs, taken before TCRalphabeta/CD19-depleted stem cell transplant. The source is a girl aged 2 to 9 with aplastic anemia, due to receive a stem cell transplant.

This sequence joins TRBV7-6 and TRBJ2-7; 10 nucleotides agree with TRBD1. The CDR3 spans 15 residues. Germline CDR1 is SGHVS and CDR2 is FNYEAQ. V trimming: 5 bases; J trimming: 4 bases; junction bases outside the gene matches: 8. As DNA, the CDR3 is TGTGCCAGCAGCCCAGGACAGGGGGACAAATACGAGCAGTACTTC. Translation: CASSPGQGDKYEQYF.

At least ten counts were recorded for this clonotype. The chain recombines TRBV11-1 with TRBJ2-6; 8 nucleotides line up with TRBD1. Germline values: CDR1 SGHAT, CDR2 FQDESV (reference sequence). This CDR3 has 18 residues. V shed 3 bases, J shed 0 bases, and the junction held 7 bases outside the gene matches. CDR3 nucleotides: TGTGCCAGCAGCTTGTGGACAGGGTTAAGCTCTGGGGCCAACGTCCTGACTTTC. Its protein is CASSLWTGLSSGANVLTF.

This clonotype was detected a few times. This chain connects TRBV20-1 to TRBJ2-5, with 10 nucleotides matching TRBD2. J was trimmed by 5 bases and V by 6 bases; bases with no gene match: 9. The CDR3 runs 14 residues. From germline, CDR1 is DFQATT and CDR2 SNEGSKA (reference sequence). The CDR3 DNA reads TGCAGTGCCAGTGAAACGGGACTAGCGGAGACCCAGTACTTC. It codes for CSASETGLAETQYF.

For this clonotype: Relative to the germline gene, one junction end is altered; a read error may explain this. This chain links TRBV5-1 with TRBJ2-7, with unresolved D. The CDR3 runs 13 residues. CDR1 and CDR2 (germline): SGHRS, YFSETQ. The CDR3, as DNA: TGTGCCAGCAGCTTAACGGCTACCTACGAGCAGTACTTC. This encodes CASSLTATYEQYF.

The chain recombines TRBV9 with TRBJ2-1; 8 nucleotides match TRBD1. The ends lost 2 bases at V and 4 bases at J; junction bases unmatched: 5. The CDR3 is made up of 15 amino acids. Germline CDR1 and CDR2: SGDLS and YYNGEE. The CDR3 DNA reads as TGTGCCAGCAGCGTCCGGGACAGGCCTTACAATGAGCAGTTCTTC. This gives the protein CASSVRDRPYNEQFF.

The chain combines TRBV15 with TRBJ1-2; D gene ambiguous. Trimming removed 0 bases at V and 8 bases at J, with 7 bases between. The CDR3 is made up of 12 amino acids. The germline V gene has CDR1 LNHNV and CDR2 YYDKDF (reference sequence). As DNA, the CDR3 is TGTGCCACCAGCAGAGATGGCGCGGGCTACACCTTC. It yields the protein CATSRDGAGYTF.

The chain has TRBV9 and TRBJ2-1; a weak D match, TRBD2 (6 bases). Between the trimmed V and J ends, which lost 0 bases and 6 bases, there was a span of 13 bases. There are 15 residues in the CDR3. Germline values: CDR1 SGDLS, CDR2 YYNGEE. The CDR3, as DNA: TGTGCCAGCAGCGTAGAGGGACTGCTGGGCAATGAGCAGTTCTTC. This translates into CASSVEGLLGNEQFF.

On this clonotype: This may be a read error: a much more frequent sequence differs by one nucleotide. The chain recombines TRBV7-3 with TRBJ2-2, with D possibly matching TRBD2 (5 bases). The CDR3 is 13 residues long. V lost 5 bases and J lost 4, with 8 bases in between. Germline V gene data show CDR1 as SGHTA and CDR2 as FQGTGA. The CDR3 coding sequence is TGTGCCAGCAGCAACGGACTCACCGGGGAGCTGTTTTTT. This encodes CASSNGLTGELFF.